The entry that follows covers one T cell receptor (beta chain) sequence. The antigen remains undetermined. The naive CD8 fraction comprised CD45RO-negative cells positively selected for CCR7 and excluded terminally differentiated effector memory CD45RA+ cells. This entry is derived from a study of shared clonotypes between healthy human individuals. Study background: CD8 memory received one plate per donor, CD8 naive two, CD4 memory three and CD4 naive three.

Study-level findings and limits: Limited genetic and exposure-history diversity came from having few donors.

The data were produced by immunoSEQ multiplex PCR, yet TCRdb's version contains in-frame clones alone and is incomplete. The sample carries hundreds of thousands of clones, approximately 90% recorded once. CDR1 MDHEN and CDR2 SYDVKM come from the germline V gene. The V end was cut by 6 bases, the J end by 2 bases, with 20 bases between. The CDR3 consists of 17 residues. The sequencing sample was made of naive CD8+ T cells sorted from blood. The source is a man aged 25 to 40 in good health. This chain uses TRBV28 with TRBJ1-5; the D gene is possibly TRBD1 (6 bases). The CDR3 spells CASSPQDNRVGNQPQHF. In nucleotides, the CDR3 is TGTGCCAGCAGCCCGCAAGATAACAGGGTAGGCAATCAGCCCCAGCATTTT.